The clone carrying this T cell receptor (beta chain) has only a few counts. V lost 6 bases and J 3 bases, leaving 17 bases between the germline ends. The CDR3 consists of 16 residues. TCRdb used MiXCR to reprocess the RT-PCR reads, holding one entry per CDR3 protein. The data show about 680,000 distinct CDR3 sequences, with 13% to 15% seen just once and just over 3.5% held by the top ten. Specimen: memory CD4+ T cells from blood. The TCR sequence derives from a female donor in good health, serving as a healthy control. The V call is TRBV12-3 or TRBV12-4, the J call TRBJ2-2; weak D call: TRBD2 (7 bases). The DNA for the CDR3 is TGTGCCAGCAGAGGGGGGGCGGCGTCGGACACCGGGGAGCTGTTTTTT. It encodes CASRGGAASDTGELFF.